This T cell receptor beta chain came from a study of blood T cell repertoires in COVID-19. The overall study: From T cells, B-cell-depleted T cells, or PBMCs came the material, which was cDNA or gDNA.

In the study's own analysis: It was from reference gene primer amplification that nucleated cell counts were estimated. The method was immunoSEQ multiplex PCR; TCRdb's version includes in-frame clones alone and lacks a portion of them. V and J calls and clone size follow that table, whereas D and trimming were derived from the DNA. The sample contains some 180,000 clones, 88% of which appear only once. This CDR3 has 15 amino acids. J lost 0 bases, V lost 5 bases, and 9 bases had no gene match. Germline V gives CDR1 GTSNPN, CDR2 SVGIG (reference sequence). The chain recombines TRBV30 with TRBJ1-1, with 7 bases lining up with TRBD1. Sequencing was performed on peripheral blood. The receptor comes from a man aged 50-59 years who had recovered from COVID-19. CDR3 in amino acids: CAWGPGGFMNTEAFF. Here the CDR3 DNA reads TGTGCCTGGGGTCCAGGGGGGTTTATGAACACTGAAGCTTTCTTT.